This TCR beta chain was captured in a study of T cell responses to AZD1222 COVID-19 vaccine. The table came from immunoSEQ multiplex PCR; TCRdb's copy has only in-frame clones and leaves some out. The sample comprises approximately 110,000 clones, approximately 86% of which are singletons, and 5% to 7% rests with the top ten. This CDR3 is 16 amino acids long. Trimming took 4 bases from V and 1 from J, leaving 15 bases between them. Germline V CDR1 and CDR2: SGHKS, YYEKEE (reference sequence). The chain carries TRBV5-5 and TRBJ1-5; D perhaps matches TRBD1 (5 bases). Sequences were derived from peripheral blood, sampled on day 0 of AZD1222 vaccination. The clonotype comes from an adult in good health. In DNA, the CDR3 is TGTGCCAGCAGCCACTCCATGGGGGTCAGCAATCAGCCCCAGCATTTT. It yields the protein CASSHSMGVSNQPQHF.